This TCR beta chain is drawn from a study of cytomegalovirus exposure and HLA in healthy donors. Study-wide points: Follow-up analysis seemed to connect common viral pathogens with several of the most significant clusters identified.

Comment on this clone: Its antigen is not identified.

PCR involved 60 Vbeta and 13 Jbeta primers. The protocol was immunoSEQ multiplex PCR, while the TCRdb copy is restricted to in-frame clones and leaves out a portion. The data hold 85,000 to 100,000 clones, with around 77% observed a single time. The V end was cut by 1 base, the J end by 4 bases, with 11 bases between. The CDR3 length is 15 residues. Germline CDR1 is LNHDA and CDR2 is SQIVND (reference sequence). Sequenced input: PBMCs. The clonotype originates from a man aged 40-49 years in good health and CMV-seronegative. The genes are TRBV19 and TRBJ1-5; the D is unclear. The chain's CDR3 is CASSIGWQANQPQHF. CDR3 sequence (DNA): TGTGCCAGTAGTATAGGATGGCAGGCAAATCAGCCCCAGCATTTT.